A single sample is the source of the 9 T cell receptor beta chains below, sequenced in a study of cytomegalovirus exposure and HLA in healthy donors. TCRdb's copy holds only in-frame clones and misses some; the assay was immunoSEQ multiplex PCR. The sample lists a few hundred thousand clones, 75% to 90% seen once, with 11% to 15% in the top ten. The sequenced sample consisted of PBMCs. The origin of the receptors is a woman in her 30s in good health and CMV-seropositive.

In this sample, this clone turned up a few times. In DNA form, the CDR3 reads TGTGCCAGCAGCAGACAGGGGGCTGGCACAGATACGCAGTATTTT. Residues: CASSRQGAGTDTQYF. The chain carries TRBV6-1 and TRBJ2-3; 10 bases line up with TRBD1. Looked up from germline, CDR1 is MNHNS and CDR2 is SASEGT. This CDR3 contains 15 residues. Unmatched junction bases numbered 4, after V lost 6 bases and J lost 1 base.

CDR3 bases: TGTGCCAGCAGCTTAGGCCAGGGGAACACTGAAGCTTTCTTT. Translated, it gives CASSLGQGNTEAFF. The J gene is TRBJ1-1, the V gene TRBV7-2, with TRBD1 as a possible D gene (5 bases). Germline CDR1 is SGHTA and CDR2 is FQGNSA. Trimming pared 1 base from V and 1 base from J, leaving 7 bases between. The CDR3 has 14 amino acids. The full variable domain, completed using reference TRBV7-2 and TRBJ1-1, is GAGVSQSPSNKVTEKGKDVELRCDPISGHTALYWYRQSLGQGLEFLIYFQGNSAPDKSGLPSDRFSAERTGGSVSTLTIQRTQQEDSAVYLCASSLGQGNTEAFFGQGTRLTVV.

This chain links TRBV29-1 with TRBJ1-3; D is perhaps TRBD1 (6 bases). Germline values: CDR1 SQVTM, CDR2 ANQGSEA. CDR3 length: 14 amino acids. V lost 6 bases to trimming and J lost 0 bases, with 12 bases between them. The CDR3 loop reads CSVLTGTSGNTIYF. The CDR3 DNA follows: TGCAGCGTCCTGACAGGAACCTCTGGAAACACCATATATTTT.

V gene TRBV7-3 combines with J gene TRBJ2-1; a weak D match, TRBD1 (6 bases). Deletions cut 4 bases from V and 2 bases from J, with 12 bases between. Germline assignment: CDR1 SGHTA and CDR2 FQGTGA. The CDR3 has 15 amino acids. In DNA, the CDR3 is TGTGCCAGCAGCTCAACAGGGAAACCCTACAATGAGCAGTTCTTC. Its translation: CASSSTGKPYNEQFF.

V gene TRBV2 combines with J gene TRBJ1-5; the match to TRBD1 covers 7 bases. The trim removed 6 bases at V and 2 bases at J, leaving 7 bases unmatched. The CDR3 extends over 15 amino acids. Germline V gene data show CDR1 as SNHLY and CDR2 as FYNNEI. The CDR3 loop is CASRATGSGNQPQHF. CDR3 DNA sequence: TGTGCCAGCAGGGCGACAGGGAGCGGCAATCAGCCCCAGCATTTT.

V usage is TRBV30 and J usage is TRBJ1-2, with D perhaps TRBD1 (5 bases). Germline V gene lookup returns CDR1 GTSNPN and CDR2 SVGIG (reference sequence). This CDR3 has 12 amino acids. V lost 0 bases and J 4 bases, leaving 6 bases between the germline ends. CDR3 sequence: CAWSVGAYGYTF. As DNA, the CDR3 is TGTGCCTGGAGTGTAGGGGCCTATGGCTACACCTTC.

The rearrangement joins TRBV6-5 to TRBJ1-3; D gene uncertain. Trimming took off 6 bases at V and 4 bases at J, with 4 bases between the two ends. Germline V CDR1 and CDR2: MNHEY, SVGAGI. The CDR3 loop spans 11 amino acids. CDR3 amino acids: CASSLGNTIYF. The CDR3 DNA follows: TGTGCCAGCAGCTTAGGAAACACCATATATTTT.

This clone was counted a few times. This sequence joins TRBV5-1 and TRBJ1-1; the D gene is possibly TRBD1 (5 bases). The CDR3 loop spans 15 amino acids. Germline V gene sequence: CDR1 SGHRS, CDR2 YFSETQ. V was cut by 0 bases and J by 1 base, with 10 bases left in between. The CDR3 here is CASSLGQFGNTEAFF. The CDR3 bases are TGCGCCAGCAGCTTGGGACAGTTCGGGAACACTGAAGCTTTCTTT.

The V and J genes are TRBV7-2 and TRBJ2-7; 13 positions agree with TRBD2. Germline values: CDR1 SGHTA, CDR2 FQGNSA. This CDR3 has 18 amino acids. V gave up 1 base and J gave up 7 bases; unmatched junction bases: 13. CDR3 loop: CASSLVAGLAGFGSEQYF. CDR3 nucleotide sequence: TGTGCCAGCAGCTTAGTAGCGGGACTAGCGGGGTTCGGGAGTGAGCAGTACTTC.